This section outlines one TCR beta chain sequence together with its context. The antigen remains unidentified. TCR beta CDR3 regions were amplified from RNA transcripts. The library came from an HTBI-primed first-round RT-PCR and a second-round multiplex PCR. TCRdb ran MiXCR on the multiplex PCR reads and lists one entry per CDR3 protein. The sample consists of around 600,000 distinct CDR3 sequences, over 40% of them appearing once. With V trimmed by 5 bases and J by 6 bases, 8 bases remained unmatched. Germline CDR1 is SEHNR and CDR2 is FQNEAQ (reference sequence). The CDR3 has 15 amino acids. The data were obtained in a study of Graves' ophthalmopathy and Graves' hyperthyroidism. Study overall: Sampling took place at initial diagnosis, with peripheral blood obtained before any treatment. Study results and caveats: Between ophthalmopathy and stable hyperthyroidism, a 13-signature model drew a separation with around 88% sensitivity and around 80% specificity. The model's prediction of ophthalmopathy progression had 70.59% sensitivity and around 72% specificity.

With a duration under 3 months, ophthalmopathy in the donors showed moderate-to-severe activity, CAS ≥3 and NOSPECS ≥4. The sequence was collected from an adult man with Graves' ophthalmopathy. Sequenced material: peripheral blood. The V gene is TRBV7-9, the J gene TRBJ2-2; TRBD1 agrees at 8 bases. Here the CDR3 reads CASSSGQGAAGELFF. The CDR3 bases are TGTGCCAGCAGCAGCGGACAGGGAGCTGCCGGGGAGCTGTTTTTT.